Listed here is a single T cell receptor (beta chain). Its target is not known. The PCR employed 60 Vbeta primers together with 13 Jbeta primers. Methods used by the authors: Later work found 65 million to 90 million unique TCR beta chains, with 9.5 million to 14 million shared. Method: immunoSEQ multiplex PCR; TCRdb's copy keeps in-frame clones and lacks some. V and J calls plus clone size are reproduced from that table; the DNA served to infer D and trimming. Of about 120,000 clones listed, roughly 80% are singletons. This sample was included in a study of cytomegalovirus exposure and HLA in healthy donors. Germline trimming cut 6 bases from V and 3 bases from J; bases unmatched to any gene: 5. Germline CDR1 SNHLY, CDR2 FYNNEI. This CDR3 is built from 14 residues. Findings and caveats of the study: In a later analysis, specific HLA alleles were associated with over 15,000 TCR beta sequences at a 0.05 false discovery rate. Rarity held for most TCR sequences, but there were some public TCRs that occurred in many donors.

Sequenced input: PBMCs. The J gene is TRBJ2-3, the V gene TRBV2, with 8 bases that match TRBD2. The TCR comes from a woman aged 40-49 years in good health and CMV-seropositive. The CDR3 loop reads CASRGTSLTDTQYF. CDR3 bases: TGTGCCAGCAGGGGGACTAGTCTGACAGATACGCAGTATTTT.